What follows are 4 T cell receptor beta chains derived from one specimen sequenced in a study of vaccination and CD4 T cells after COVID-19. Treatment described: roughly nine-day PBMC culture with coronavirus spike peptide pools or control peptides (ViraFEST assay). Gathered ahead of the COVID-19 pandemic (2011-2018) were the CD4+ T cells of the unexposed donor. Researchers used the Oncomine TCR Beta short-read assay to sequence DNA from cultured CD4+ T cells. Extraction of genomic DNA was performed on cultured CD4+ T cells. TCRdb fed the PCR reads into MiXCR, producing one record per CDR3 protein. The sample includes some 10,000 distinct CDR3 sequences, under 55% of them seen just once. The antigens of these receptors remain unknown. Sequencing input: CD4+ T cells from blood, cultured in vitro. The receptors here all came from a human donor in good health.

V usage is TRBV20-1 and J usage is TRBJ2-1; TRBD2 matches 9 bases. Unmatched junction bases numbered 12, after V lost 3 bases and J lost 9 bases. CDR3 length: 15 residues. Germline assignment: CDR1 DFQATT and CDR2 SNEGSKA (reference sequence). CDR3 in amino acids: CSASGGRAEEGEQFF. CDR3 nucleotide sequence: TGCAGTGCTAGTGGCGGGAGGGCCGAAGAAGGTGAGCAGTTCTTC.

This clonotype was detected a few times. The V call is TRBV7-2, the J call TRBJ2-3, with D possibly matching TRBD2 (5 bases). Trimming shortened V by 8 bases and J by 4 bases, and 10 bases separated the two germline ends. This CDR3 is built from 12 residues. Germline V CDR1 and CDR2: SGHTA, FQGNSA. CDR3 coding DNA: TGTGCCAGCGAGAGGGTTTCAGATACGCAGTATTTT. It yields the protein CASERVSDTQYF.

This clonotype showed up just a few times. The chain combines TRBV28 with TRBJ2-7, with 16 bases aligning to TRBD2. The CDR3 contains 16 residues. Germline V CDR1 and CDR2: MDHEN, SYDVKM. J gave up 7 bases and V 7 bases, and 10 bases lay outside the gene matches. CDR3 sequence: CASTHLGLAGGPEQYF. As DNA, the CDR3 is TGTGCCAGCACCCACTTGGGACTAGCGGGAGGGCCTGAGCAGTACTTC.

CDR3 sequence: CASSYGLRGRRTEAFF. The CDR3 DNA follows: TGTGCCAGCAGTTACGGCTTGAGGGGGCGTCGGACTGAAGCTTTCTTT. This chain joins TRBV27 and TRBJ1-1; 7 nucleotides match TRBD1. From germline, CDR1 is MNHEY and CDR2 SMNVEV (reference sequence). This CDR3 spans 16 amino acids. V lost 4 bases and J lost 5; bases outside the gene matches: 13.